These T cell receptor beta chains were read from a single sample in a study of OX40 agonist ivuxolimab in advanced cancers. TCRdb's copy holds only in-frame clones and misses some; the assay was immunoSEQ multiplex PCR. The data contain around 83,000 clones, 91% of them singletons. The sequenced sample was CD4+ or CD8+ T cells sorted from blood, obtained in a trial of the OX40 agonist ivuxolimab. These receptors came from an adult with an advanced solid tumor such as melanoma, head and neck, liver or kidney cancer. Both conserved end residues are part of each CDR3. The order of the fields is D gene, V gene, J gene, clone size, CDR3 DNA, CDR3 protein. D genes are given only for firm matches. Size is stated for part of the rows, as once, few or many counts, or as a class when the clone is expanded.

D gene: TRBD2; V gene: TRBV12-5; J gene: TRBJ2-1; clone size: -; CDR3 DNA: TGTGCTAGTGGTCCCCTCGGGACTAGCGGGAGTGGGAGCTCCTACAATGAGCAGTTCTTC; CDR3 protein: CASGPLGTSGSGSSYNEQFF
D gene: TRBD2; V gene: TRBV28; J gene: TRBJ2-1; clone size: -; CDR3 DNA: TGTGCCAGCAGCCCCCCTACGGGACTAGCGGGAGGCGAGCAGTTCTTC; CDR3 protein: CASSPPTGLAGGEQFF
D gene: TRBD2; V gene: TRBV5-1; J gene: TRBJ2-3; clone size: -; CDR3 DNA: TGCGCCAGCAGCTTCACTAGCGGGAGGACAGATACGCAGTATTTT; CDR3 protein: CASSFTSGRTDTQYF
D gene: TRBD2; V gene: TRBV9; J gene: TRBJ2-1; clone size: -; CDR3 DNA: TGTGCCAGCAGCGTAGGAGGGACTAGCGGGACCCGGAGCTACAATGAGCAGTTCTTC; CDR3 protein: CASSVGGTSGTRSYNEQFF
D gene: TRBD1; V gene: TRBV29-1; J gene: TRBJ2-1; clone size: -; CDR3 DNA: TGCAGCGTTGTAGTGGGACAGAGGTATTGGAGAAGCTCCTACAATGAGCAGTTCTTC; CDR3 protein: CSVVVGQRYWRSSYNEQFF
D gene: TRBD2; V gene: TRBV6-6; J gene: TRBJ2-1; clone size: -; CDR3 DNA: TGTGCCAGCACTACTAGCGGTTACAATGAGCAGTTCTTC; CDR3 protein: CASTTSGYNEQFF
D gene: TRBD2; V gene: TRBV2; J gene: TRBJ2-1; clone size: -; CDR3 DNA: TGTGCCAGCAGCTTGTACACGGGCGGGAGCAATGAGCAGTTCTTC; CDR3 protein: CASSLYTGGSNEQFF
D gene: -; V gene: TRBV12-2; J gene: TRBJ2-7; clone size: -; CDR3 DNA: TGTGCAAGTCGCTTAGCCCCCGGGCGGGAGGTCATCGAGCAGTACTTC; CDR3 protein: CASRLAPGREVIEQYF
D gene: -; V gene: TRBV6-5; J gene: TRBJ1-5; clone size: -; CDR3 DNA: TGTGCCAGCAGTTACTCGAAGGGTCAGCCCCAGCATTTT; CDR3 protein: CASSYSKGQPQHF
D gene: TRBD1; V gene: TRBV19; J gene: TRBJ2-6; clone size: -; CDR3 DNA: TGTGCCACCAAGGGACAGGCTGGGGCCAACGTCCTGACTTTC; CDR3 protein: CATKGQAGANVLTF
D gene: TRBD2; V gene: TRBV5-1; J gene: TRBJ2-7; clone size: -; CDR3 DNA: TGCGCCAGCAGCTTGTTGACTAGCGGGATTGGCGAGCAGTACTTC; CDR3 protein: CASSLLTSGIGEQYF
D gene: TRBD1; V gene: TRBV15; J gene: TRBJ1-1; clone size: -; CDR3 DNA: TGTGCCACCATGGTGGGACAGGGGGCAAGTGAAGCTTTCTTT; CDR3 protein: CATMVGQGASEAFF
D gene: -; V gene: TRBV28; J gene: TRBJ1-1; clone size: -; CDR3 DNA: TGTGCCAGCGGGACCAACAGGCTTGCAAGAATGAACACTGAAGCTTTCTTT; CDR3 protein: CASGTNRLARMNTEAFF
D gene: TRBD2; V gene: TRBV11-3; J gene: TRBJ2-1; clone size: -; CDR3 DNA: TGTGCCAGCAGCTTAGACCGGCGGGTGCTAGCGGGATCCGTTGAGCAGTTCTTC; CDR3 protein: CASSLDRRVLAGSVEQFF
D gene: -; V gene: TRBV6-6; J gene: TRBJ1-5; clone size: -; CDR3 DNA: TGTGCCAGCAGAGAGGGTCGGGGTTCGGACAATCAGCCCCAGCATTTT; CDR3 protein: CASREGRGSDNQPQHF
D gene: -; V gene: TRBV6-6; J gene: TRBJ2-7; clone size: -; CDR3 DNA: TGTGCCAGCAGTCCGGGGGCCTACGAGCAGTACTTC; CDR3 protein: CASSPGAYEQYF
D gene: -; V gene: TRBV6-1; J gene: TRBJ2-1; clone size: -; CDR3 DNA: TGTGCCAGCAGTGCGGCAGGAAGGAAGTACCATGAGCAGTTCTTC; CDR3 protein: CASSAAGRKYHEQFF
D gene: TRBD1; V gene: TRBV28; J gene: TRBJ1-4; clone size: -; CDR3 DNA: TGTGCCAGCAGTTCGACAGGGTGGGCTAATGAAAAACTGTTTTTT; CDR3 protein: CASSSTGWANEKLFF
D gene: -; V gene: TRBV7-2; J gene: TRBJ2-1; clone size: -; CDR3 DNA: TGTGCCAGCAGCGGAACACAGGTATACAATGAGCAGTTCTTC; CDR3 protein: CASSGTQVYNEQFF
D gene: TRBD2; V gene: TRBV2; J gene: TRBJ2-3; clone size: -; CDR3 DNA: TGTGCCAGCAGTGAGGGGACTAGCGGTTCTAGCACAGATACGCAGTATTTT; CDR3 protein: CASSEGTSGSSTDTQYF
D gene: TRBD2; V gene: TRBV30; J gene: TRBJ2-1; clone size: -; CDR3 DNA: TGTGCCTGGGGGCCTGGCGGGAGGAAAGATGAGCAGTTCTTC; CDR3 protein: CAWGPGGRKDEQFF
D gene: TRBD1; V gene: TRBV5-4; J gene: TRBJ2-3; clone size: -; CDR3 DNA: TGTGCCAGCAGCTTGGCCGGACAGGGAGGATATACGCAGTATTTT; CDR3 protein: CASSLAGQGGYTQYF
D gene: -; V gene: TRBV30; J gene: TRBJ2-5; clone size: -; CDR3 DNA: TGTGCCTGGAGTGTACAATTCGGGGAGACCCAGTACTTC; CDR3 protein: CAWSVQFGETQYF
D gene: -; V gene: TRBV4-2; J gene: TRBJ1-1; clone size: -; CDR3 DNA: TGTGCCAGCAGCCAAGGAATTGGGGGCGCGGGCACTGAAGCTTTCTTT; CDR3 protein: CASSQGIGGAGTEAFF
D gene: -; V gene: TRBV19; J gene: TRBJ2-7; clone size: -; CDR3 DNA: TGTGCCACGTCTCCGGGACCCAACTCCTACGAGCAGTACTTC; CDR3 protein: CATSPGPNSYEQYF
D gene: TRBD2; V gene: TRBV10-3; J gene: TRBJ2-1; clone size: -; CDR3 DNA: TGTGCCATCAGTGTGATAACCGGGACTAGCGGGAATGAGCAGTTCTTC; CDR3 protein: CAISVITGTSGNEQFF
D gene: TRBD1; V gene: TRBV6-5; J gene: TRBJ1-4; clone size: -; CDR3 DNA: TGTGCCAGCAGTTGGACGACAGGGATGGGTGAAAAACTGTTTTTT; CDR3 protein: CASSWTTGMGEKLFF
D gene: -; V gene: TRBV7-3; J gene: TRBJ2-2; clone size: -; CDR3 DNA: TGTGCCAGCAGCTTAAGGGCCTCTGGTCTAAACACCGGGGAGCTGTTTTTT; CDR3 protein: CASSLRASGLNTGELFF
D gene: -; V gene: TRBV5-6; J gene: TRBJ1-6; clone size: -; CDR3 DNA: TGTGCCAGCAGCTTGCAGGGTCCAAATTCACCCCTCCACTTT; CDR3 protein: CASSLQGPNSPLHF
D gene: -; V gene: TRBV5-1; J gene: TRBJ1-3; clone size: -; CDR3 DNA: TGCGCCAGCAGCTTGCGGGGGCCCGGAAACACCATATATTTT; CDR3 protein: CASSLRGPGNTIYF
D gene: TRBD2; V gene: TRBV10-3; J gene: TRBJ2-7; clone size: once; CDR3 DNA: TGTGCCATCAGTGGGGGGGGACTAGCGGGAGTAGGGACCTACGAGCAGTACTTC; CDR3 protein: CAISGGGLAGVGTYEQYF
D gene: -; V gene: TRBV28; J gene: TRBJ2-1; clone size: -; CDR3 DNA: TGTGCCAGCAGTCCTCGTGGCAGGGGAAGCAATGAGCAGTTCTTC; CDR3 protein: CASSPRGRGSNEQFF
D gene: TRBD2; V gene: TRBV7-2; J gene: TRBJ2-5; clone size: -; CDR3 DNA: TGTGCCAGCAGTCGGACTAGCGGAGAGCCCCAAGAGACCCAGTACTTC; CDR3 protein: CASSRTSGEPQETQYF
D gene: -; V gene: TRBV28; J gene: TRBJ2-7; clone size: -; CDR3 DNA: -; CDR3 protein: CASSSSDRTYEQYF
D gene: -; V gene: TRBV5-1; J gene: TRBJ1-3; clone size: once; CDR3 DNA: TGCGCCAGCAGCTCGGGGTCTGGAAACACCATATATTTT; CDR3 protein: CASSSGSGNTIYF
D gene: -; V gene: TRBV28; J gene: TRBJ1-1; clone size: -; CDR3 DNA: TGTGCCAGCAGTTGGGCGGGCACTGAAGCTTTCTTT; CDR3 protein: CASSWAGTEAFF
D gene: -; V gene: TRBV6-6; J gene: TRBJ2-7; clone size: -; CDR3 DNA: TGTGCCAGCAGTGGGAGCTCCTACGAGCAGTACTTC; CDR3 protein: CASSGSSYEQYF
D gene: -; V gene: TRBV4-2; J gene: TRBJ2-2; clone size: -; CDR3 DNA: TGTGCCAGCAGCCACCCGCGCGGCCAGGGGGGAAACACCGGGGAGCTGTTTTTT; CDR3 protein: CASSHPRGQGGNTGELFF
D gene: TRBD2; V gene: TRBV2; J gene: TRBJ2-1; clone size: -; CDR3 DNA: TGTGCCAGCAGTGGTAGCGGGAGGGCCGGTTCGAATGAGCAGTTCTTC; CDR3 protein: CASSGSGRAGSNEQFF
D gene: -; V gene: TRBV11-2; J gene: TRBJ2-5; clone size: -; CDR3 DNA: TGTGCCAGCAGCTTAGGCCCACAAGAGACCCAGTACTTC; CDR3 protein: CASSLGPQETQYF
D gene: -; V gene: TRBV18; J gene: TRBJ1-2; clone size: -; CDR3 DNA: TGTGCCAGCTCACCAGGGCCCTATGGCTACACCTTC; CDR3 protein: CASSPGPYGYTF
D gene: TRBD2; V gene: TRBV4-3; J gene: TRBJ2-3; clone size: -; CDR3 DNA: TGCGCCAGCAGCCAAGAAGGCGGGACTAGCGGGAGGGCCGGCACAGATACGCAGTATTTT; CDR3 protein: CASSQEGGTSGRAGTDTQYF
D gene: TRBD2; V gene: TRBV11-2; J gene: TRBJ2-1; clone size: -; CDR3 DNA: TGTGCCAGCAGCTTCGGACTAGCGGGAGACGTTTGGTCTGAGCAGTTCTTC; CDR3 protein: CASSFGLAGDVWSEQFF
D gene: TRBD2; V gene: TRBV7-2; J gene: TRBJ2-3; clone size: -; CDR3 DNA: TGTGCCAGCAGCCCCCCACTAGCGGGAGAGGATACGCAGTATTTT; CDR3 protein: CASSPPLAGEDTQYF
D gene: -; V gene: TRBV27; J gene: TRBJ2-2; clone size: -; CDR3 DNA: TGTGCCAGCAGAATTACACGGAATTTGAACACCGGGGAGCTGTTTTTT; CDR3 protein: CASRITRNLNTGELFF
D gene: -; V gene: TRBV5-1; J gene: TRBJ1-3; clone size: -; CDR3 DNA: TGCGCCAGCAGCGTATCACCCCTGAGCTCTGGAAACACCATATATTTT; CDR3 protein: CASSVSPLSSGNTIYF
D gene: -; V gene: TRBV18; J gene: TRBJ1-1; clone size: -; CDR3 DNA: TGTGCCAGCTCACCACCAGGAGCGAACACTGAAGCTTTCTTT; CDR3 protein: CASSPPGANTEAFF
D gene: -; V gene: TRBV5-1; J gene: TRBJ2-1; clone size: -; CDR3 DNA: TGCGCCAGCAGCTTGTCACTTACGGGCTTCAATGAGCAGTTCTTC; CDR3 protein: CASSLSLTGFNEQFF
D gene: -; V gene: TRBV5-1; J gene: TRBJ2-3; clone size: -; CDR3 DNA: TGCGCCAGCAGCTTGCAGTCTAGCGGCACAGATACGCAGTATTTT; CDR3 protein: CASSLQSSGTDTQYF
D gene: -; V gene: TRBV28; J gene: TRBJ2-6; clone size: -; CDR3 DNA: TGTGCCAGCAGTTCCGGGGCTCCTGGGGCCAACGTCCTGACTTTC; CDR3 protein: CASSSGAPGANVLTF
D gene: TRBD2; V gene: TRBV30; J gene: TRBJ2-3; clone size: -; CDR3 DNA: TGTGCCTGGAGTGCCCTAGCGGCAGATACGCAGTATTTT; CDR3 protein: CAWSALAADTQYF